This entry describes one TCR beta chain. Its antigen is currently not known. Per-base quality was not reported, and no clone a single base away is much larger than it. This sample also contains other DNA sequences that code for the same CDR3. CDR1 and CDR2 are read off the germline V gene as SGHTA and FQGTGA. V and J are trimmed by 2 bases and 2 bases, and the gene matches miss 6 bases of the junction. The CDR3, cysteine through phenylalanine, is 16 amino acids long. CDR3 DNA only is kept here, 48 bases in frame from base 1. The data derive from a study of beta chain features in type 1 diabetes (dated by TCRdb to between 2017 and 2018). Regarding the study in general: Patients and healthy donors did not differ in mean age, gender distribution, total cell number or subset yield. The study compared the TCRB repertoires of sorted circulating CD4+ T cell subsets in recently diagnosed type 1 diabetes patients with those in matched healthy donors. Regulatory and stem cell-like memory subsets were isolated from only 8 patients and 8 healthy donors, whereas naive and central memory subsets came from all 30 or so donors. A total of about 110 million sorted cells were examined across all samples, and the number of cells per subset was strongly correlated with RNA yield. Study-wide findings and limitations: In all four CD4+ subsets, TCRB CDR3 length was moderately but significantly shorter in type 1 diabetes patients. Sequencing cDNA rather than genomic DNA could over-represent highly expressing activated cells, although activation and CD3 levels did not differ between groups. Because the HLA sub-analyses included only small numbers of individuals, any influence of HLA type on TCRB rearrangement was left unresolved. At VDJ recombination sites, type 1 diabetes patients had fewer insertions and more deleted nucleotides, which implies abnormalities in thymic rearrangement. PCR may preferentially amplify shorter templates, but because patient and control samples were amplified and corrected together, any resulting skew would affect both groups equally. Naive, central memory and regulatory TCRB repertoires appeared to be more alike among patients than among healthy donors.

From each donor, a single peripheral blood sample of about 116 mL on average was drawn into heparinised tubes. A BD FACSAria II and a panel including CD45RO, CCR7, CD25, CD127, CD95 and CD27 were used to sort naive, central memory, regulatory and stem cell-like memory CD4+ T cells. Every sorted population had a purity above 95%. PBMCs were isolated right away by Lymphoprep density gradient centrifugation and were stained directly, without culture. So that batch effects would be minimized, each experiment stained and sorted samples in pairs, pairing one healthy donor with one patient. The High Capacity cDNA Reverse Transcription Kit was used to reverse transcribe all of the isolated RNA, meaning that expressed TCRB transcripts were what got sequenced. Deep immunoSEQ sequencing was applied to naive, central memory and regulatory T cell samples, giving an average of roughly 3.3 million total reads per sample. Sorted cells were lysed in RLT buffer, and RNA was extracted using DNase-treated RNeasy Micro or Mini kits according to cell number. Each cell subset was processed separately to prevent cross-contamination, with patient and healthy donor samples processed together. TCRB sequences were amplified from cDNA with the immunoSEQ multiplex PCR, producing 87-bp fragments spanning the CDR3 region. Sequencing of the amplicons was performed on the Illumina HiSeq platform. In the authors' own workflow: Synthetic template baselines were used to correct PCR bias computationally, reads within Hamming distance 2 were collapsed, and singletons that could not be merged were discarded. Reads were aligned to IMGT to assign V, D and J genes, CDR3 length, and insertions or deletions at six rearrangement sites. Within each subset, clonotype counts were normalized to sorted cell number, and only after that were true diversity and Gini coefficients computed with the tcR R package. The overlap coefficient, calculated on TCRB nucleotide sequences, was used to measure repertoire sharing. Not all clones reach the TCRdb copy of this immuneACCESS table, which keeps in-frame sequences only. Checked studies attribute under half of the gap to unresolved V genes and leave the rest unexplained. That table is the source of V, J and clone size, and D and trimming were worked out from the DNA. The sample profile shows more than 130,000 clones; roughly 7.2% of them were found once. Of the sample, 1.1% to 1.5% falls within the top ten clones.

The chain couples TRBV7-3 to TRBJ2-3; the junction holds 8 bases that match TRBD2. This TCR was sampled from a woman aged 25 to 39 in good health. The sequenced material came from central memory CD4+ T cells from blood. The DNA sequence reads TGTGCCAGCAGCTTAGGTCGGGGGGGGAACACAGATACGCAGTATTTT. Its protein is CASSLGRGGNTDTQYF. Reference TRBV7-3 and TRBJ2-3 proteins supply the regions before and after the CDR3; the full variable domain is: GAGVSQTPSNKVTEKGKYVELRCDPISGHTALYWYRQSLGQGPEFLIYFQGTGAADDSGLPNDRFFAVRPEGSVSTLKIQRTERGDSAVYLCASSLGRGGNTDTQYFGPGTRLTVL.